A selection of T cell receptor beta chains follows, all from one sample in a study of CXCR3-negative and CXCR3-positive naive CD8 T cells. TCRdb re-called the 5' RACE reads and shows each CDR3 protein once, DNA omitted. The sample has about 22,000 distinct CDR3 sequences. What was sequenced was memory CD8+ T cells from blood. All receptors come from a human donor in good health. Some clones in this sample may be carry-over from other donors' samples. The CDR3 runs from the conserved cysteine through the conserved F or W. Clone size is stated in some rows and not others, as once, few, many or a class when expanded.

>TRBJ2-3|16|TRBV6-5|-
CASSYWPSRSTDTQYF
>TRBJ2-3|15|TRBV29-1|-
CSVELGLAPSSTQYF
>TRBJ1-5|16|TRBV27|-
CASGLAAGTKNQPQHF
>TRBJ2-2|13|TRBV6-2/TRBV6-3|-
CATEQGSPGELFF
>TRBJ2-7|11|TRBV29-1|-
CSVVQGIEQYF
>TRBJ2-2|12|TRBV29-1|-
CSVVRGAGELFF
>TRBJ2-2|16|TRBV24-1|-
CATSDPLRGDAGELFF
>TRBJ2-3|12|TRBV6-2/TRBV6-3|-
CASSYVTDTQYF
>TRBJ2-3|13|TRBV20-1|-
CKEGNSGLDTQYF
>TRBJ1-2|15|TRBV29-1|-
CSARDRRGIGYGYTF
>TRBJ2-2|14|TRBV27|-
CATATGGNTGELFF
>TRBJ1-6|16|TRBV4-3|-
CASSQDTGQGNSPLHF
>TRBJ2-2|11|TRBV29-1|-
CSGRGAGELFF
>TRBJ1-1|13|TRBV29-1|-
CSVGDRGLLEAFF
>TRBJ2-2|11|TRBV29-1|-
CSVEGAGELFF
>TRBJ2-3|14|TRBV2|-
CASSDVGGTDTQYF
>TRBJ1-5|15|TRBV7-9|-
CASRAGTGGLQPQHF
>TRBJ2-6|21|TRBV5-1|-
CASSDGGLAGGWSSGANVLTF
>TRBJ1-4|16|TRBV4-3|-
CASSQGTHSSNEKLFF
>TRBJ1-2|14|TRBV4-1|-
CASSFRDSGYGYTF
>TRBJ2-1|15|TRBV28|-
CASSLTPNVLNEQFF
>TRBJ2-1|14|TRBV5-1|-
CASSLGASGGEQFF
>TRBJ2-3|12|TRBV7-9|-
CAGGSSTDTQYF
>TRBJ1-1|15|TRBV12-3/TRBV12-4|-
CASSSTGGLDTEAFF
>TRBJ1-4|15|TRBV15|-
CATSRGAEGGEKLFF
>TRBJ2-5|17|TRBV2|-
CASSERTSGYSQETQYF
>TRBJ2-5|11|TRBV29-1|-
CSPRTEETQYF
>TRBJ1-1|13|TRBV29-1|-
CSVEDPGATEAFF
>TRBJ1-1|15|TRBV7-9|-
CASSLGAGMNTEAFF
>TRBJ2-7|16|TRBV7-6|-
CASSLAYGDSPYEQYF
>TRBJ2-5|17|TRBV7-9|-
CASSLNFPRDREETQYF
>TRBJ1-3|17|TRBV20-1|-
CSARDTSGTEGGNTIYF
>TRBJ2-1|13|TRBV2|-
CASSPITYNEQFF
>TRBJ2-7|18|TRBV6-5|-
CASSYSWLAGGLSYEQYF
>TRBJ2-5|12|TRBV12-3/TRBV12-4|-
CASSGGAETQYF
>TRBJ2-1|15|TRBV4-3|-
CASSQGTTADNEQFF
>TRBJ2-7|13|TRBV7-6|-
CASSLAEGDEQYF
>TRBJ1-1|17|TRBV6-2/TRBV6-3|-
CASSNHRTGGSGTEAFF
>TRBJ2-2|17|TRBV23-1|-
CASSQSADSKYAGELFF
>TRBJ2-3|15|TRBV7-9|medium-sized
CASSAGLQVPDTQYF
>TRBJ1-1|14|TRBV7-8|-
CASSPSQQFTEAFF
>TRBJ1-1|11|TRBV12-3/TRBV12-4|-
CASSLKPEAFF
>TRBJ2-7|12|TRBV29-1|-
CSVSTDSYEQYF
>TRBJ2-3|16|TRBV23-1|-
CASSQRVSGITDTQYF
>TRBJ2-2|13|TRBV6-4|-
CASSDSSSGELFF
>TRBJ2-7|15|TRBV4-2|-
CASSQASGGAYEQYF
>TRBJ2-1|17|TRBV29-1|-
CSVTGGQGVLIYNEQFF
>TRBJ1-2|13|TRBV29-1|-
CSVEEGGPAGYTF
>TRBJ1-4|15|TRBV11-2|-
CASSSEGVSNEKLFF
>TRBJ1-2|15|TRBV4-1|-
CASSQDETSVDGYTF
>TRBJ2-3|15|TRBV6-2/TRBV6-3|-
CASSSGTSDTDTQYF
>TRBJ2-7|13|TRBV29-1|-
CSVRQGVFGEQYF
>TRBJ2-7|15|TRBV6-1|-
CASSEGTGGSYEQYF
>TRBJ1-1|13|TRBV20-1|-
CSARDRADTEAFF